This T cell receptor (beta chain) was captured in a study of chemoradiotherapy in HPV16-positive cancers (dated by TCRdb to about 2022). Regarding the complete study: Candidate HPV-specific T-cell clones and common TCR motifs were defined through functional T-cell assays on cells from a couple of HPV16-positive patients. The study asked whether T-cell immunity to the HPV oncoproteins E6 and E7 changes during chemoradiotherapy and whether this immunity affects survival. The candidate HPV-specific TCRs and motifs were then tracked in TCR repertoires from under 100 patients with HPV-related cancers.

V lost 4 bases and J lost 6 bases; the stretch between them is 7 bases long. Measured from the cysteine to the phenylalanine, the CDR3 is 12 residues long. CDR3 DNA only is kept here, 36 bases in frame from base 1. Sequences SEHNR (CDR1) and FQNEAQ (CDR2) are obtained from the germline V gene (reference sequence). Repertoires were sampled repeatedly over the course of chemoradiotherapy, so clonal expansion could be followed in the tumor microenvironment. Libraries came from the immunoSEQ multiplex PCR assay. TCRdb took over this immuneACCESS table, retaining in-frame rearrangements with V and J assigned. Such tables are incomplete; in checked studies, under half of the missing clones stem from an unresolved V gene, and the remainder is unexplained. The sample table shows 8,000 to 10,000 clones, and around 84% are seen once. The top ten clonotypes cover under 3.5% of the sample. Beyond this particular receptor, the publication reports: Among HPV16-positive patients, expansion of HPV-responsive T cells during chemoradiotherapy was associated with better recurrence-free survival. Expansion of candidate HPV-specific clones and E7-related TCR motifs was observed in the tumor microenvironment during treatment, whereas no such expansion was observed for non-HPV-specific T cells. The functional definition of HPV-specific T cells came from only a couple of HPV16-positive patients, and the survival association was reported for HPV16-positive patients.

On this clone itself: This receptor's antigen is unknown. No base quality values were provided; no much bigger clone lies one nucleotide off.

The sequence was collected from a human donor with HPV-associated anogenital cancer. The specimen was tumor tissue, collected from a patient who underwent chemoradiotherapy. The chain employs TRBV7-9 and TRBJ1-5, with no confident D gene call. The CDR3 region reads CASSWGTQPQHF. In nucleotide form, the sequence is TGTGCCAGCAGCTGGGGTACTCAGCCCCAGCATTTT.